Following are 17 T cell receptor beta chains from one sample sequenced in a study of CD8 T cells in Susac syndrome. Random hexamers were used to reverse transcribe the RNA input (roughly 0.5 to 1 ug). TCRdb re-called the immunoSEQ multiplex PCR reads through MiXCR, storing one row per CDR3 protein. The sample yields over 150,000 distinct CDR3 sequences, under 95% seen once. Source material: CD4+ T cells from PBMCs. The receptors here all came from a human donor with multiple sclerosis.

The chain uses TRBV30 and TRBJ1-1, with D tentatively TRBD1 (6 bases). With 3 bases removed from V and 3 bases from J, the gap between germline ends came to 11 bases. Germline CDR1 and CDR2: GTSNPN and SVGIG (reference sequence). CDR3 length: 13 residues. This CDR3 is CAWRVQGDTEAFF. In nucleotides, the CDR3 is TGTGCCTGGAGGGTACAGGGAGACACTGAAGCTTTCTTT.

This clonotype showed up just once. The chain has TRBV2 and TRBJ1-2, with no clear D. Trimming removed 5 bases at V and 7 bases at J, with 14 bases between. CDR1 is SNHLY, CDR2 FYNNEI, per germline. The CDR3 loop spans 13 amino acids. The CDR3 nucleotides are TGTGCCAGCAGTCGGACGGAGGGCGGTGGCTACACCTTC. This translates into CASSRTEGGGYTF.

The rearrangement joins TRBV3-1 to TRBJ1-2; TRBD1 might be the D (5 bases). Trimming left V 1 base short and J 7 bases short, with 13 bases between. From germline, CDR1 is LGHDT and CDR2 YNNKEL (reference sequence). The CDR3 contains 14 residues. The DNA of the CDR3 is TGTGCCAGCAGCCAAGCGACAGTTCAATCTGGCTACACCTTC. Amino acid sequence: CASSQATVQSGYTF.

The chain links TRBV6-6 to TRBJ2-5; 7 bases map to TRBD2. Germline trimming cut 5 bases from V and 3 bases from J; bases unmatched to any gene: 0. The CDR3 sequence is 12 residues long. Germline assignment: CDR1 MNHNY and CDR2 SVGAGI (reference sequence). CDR3 protein: CASSSGEETQYF. The CDR3 DNA reads TGTGCCAGCAGTAGCGGGGAAGAGACCCAGTACTTC.

The V call is TRBV18, the J call TRBJ2-1, with a tentative D call TRBD2 (7 bases). Germline V gene lookup returns CDR1 KGHSH and CDR2 LQKENI. The CDR3 extends over 16 amino acids. V was trimmed by 0 bases and J by 4 bases, leaving 13 bases between them. CDR3 loop: CASSPPGGGIYNEQFF. The CDR3 DNA follows: TGTGCCAGCTCACCACCGGGAGGGGGGATATACAATGAGCAGTTCTTC.

The count of this clonotype is one. The V call is TRBV28, the J call TRBJ1-5; no definite D call. Trimming took off 11 bases at V and 1 base at J, with 9 bases between the two ends. Germline assignment: CDR1 MDHEN and CDR2 SYDVKM. The CDR3 extends over 12 amino acids. The CDR3: CAAKYSNQPQHF. The CDR3 nucleotides read TGTGCCGCGAAGTACAGCAATCAGCCCCAGCATTTT. Looking up the rest from reference TRBV28 and TRBJ1-5 gives the full variable domain: DVKVTQSSRYLVKRTGEKVFLECVQDMDHENMFWYRQDPGLGLRLIYFSYDVKMKEKGDIPEGYSVSREKKERFSLILESASTNQTSMYLCAAKYSNQPQHFGDGTRLSIL.

The chain employs TRBV3-1 and TRBJ1-2, with 8 nucleotides matching TRBD1. The J segment lost 0 bases and the V segment lost 3 bases, leaving 6 bases of the junction unmatched. Germline V lookup: CDR1 LGHDT, CDR2 YNNKEL (reference sequence). This CDR3 comprises 16 residues. CDR3 coding DNA: TGTGCCAGCAGCCAGCTCACAGGGGGAGCTAACTATGGCTACACCTTC. Encoded protein: CASSQLTGGANYGYTF.

This chain connects TRBV27 to TRBJ1-5; D unclear. Germline V CDR1 and CDR2: MNHEY, SMNVEV (reference sequence). The CDR3 is made up of 13 amino acids. V lost 5 bases to trimming and J lost 3 bases, with 8 bases between them. Here the CDR3 DNA reads TGTGCCAGCAGTCCCCAGGCCAATCAGCCCCAGCATTTT. Protein product: CASSPQANQPQHF.

CDR3 DNA sequence: TGTGCCAGCAGCCGTGAGGGGTTTGAGCCCCAGCATTTT. Amino acids: CASSREGFEPQHF. The V and J genes are TRBV27 and TRBJ1-5; TRBD1 is a possible D gene (5 bases). The germline V gene encodes CDR1 MNHEY and CDR2 SMNVEV (reference sequence). V lost 6 bases and J 8 bases, leaving 14 bases between the germline ends. This CDR3 is 13 amino acids long.

The V call is TRBV11-2, the J call TRBJ2-3; possibly TRBD2 for D (6 bases). Germline V gene sequence: CDR1 SGHAT, CDR2 FQNNGV. The length of the CDR3 is 15 residues. Between the trimmed V and J ends, which lost 6 bases and 0 bases, there was a span of 13 bases. The CDR3 sequence: CASSSPGTSTDTQYF. CDR3 coding DNA: TGTGCCAGCAGTTCCCCCGGGACTAGCACAGATACGCAGTATTTT.

The V call is TRBV10-1, the J call TRBJ2-2; possible D gene TRBD1, 6 bases. The germline gives CDR1 WNHNN, CDR2 SYGVQD (reference sequence). The V and J ends lost 3 bases and 12 bases respectively, with 14 bases between them. The CDR3 contains 13 residues. Here the CDR3 DNA reads TGCGCCAGCAGTGAATCCCTGCAGGGGAAGCTGTTTTTT. Its protein product is CASSESLQGKLFF.

The V and J genes are TRBV5-1 and TRBJ2-1; D perhaps matches TRBD1 (5 bases). Germline V CDR1 and CDR2: SGHRS, YFSETQ. The CDR3 loop spans 15 amino acids. Trimming cost V 2 bases and J 5 bases, with 14 bases left between them. The CDR3 sequence: CASSFQWEGDNEQFF. The CDR3 nucleotides read TGCGCCAGCAGCTTTCAATGGGAAGGGGACAATGAGCAGTTCTTC.

The gene calls are TRBV30 and TRBJ1-1, with 8 bases lining up with TRBD1. This CDR3 has 13 amino acids. Germline values: CDR1 GTSNPN, CDR2 SVGIG (reference sequence). With 1 base clipped from V and 10 bases from J, the junction kept 8 bases outside the gene matches. Written as DNA, the CDR3 is TGTGCCTGGAGTGGACCAGGGGGCGCGTTAGCTTTCTTT. This gives the protein CAWSGPGGALAFF.

V usage is TRBV30 and J usage is TRBJ1-2, with D tentatively TRBD1 (5 bases). This CDR3 contains 13 residues. Germline values: CDR1 GTSNPN, CDR2 SVGIG (reference sequence). The V end lost 7 bases, the J end lost 6 bases, and 18 bases lay between the germline ends. The CDR3 spells CAFTGREGDGYTF. DNA for the CDR3: TGTGCCTTTACCGGACGGGAAGGGGATGGCTACACCTTC.

This clonotype was counted a few times. The J gene is TRBJ2-5, the V gene TRBV20-1; TRBD2 matches at 13 bases. This CDR3 has 15 residues. V lost 3 bases to trimming and J lost 1 base; unmatched junction nucleotides: 2. Germline loops: CDR1 DFQATT, CDR2 SNEGSKA (reference sequence). CDR3 protein: CSASGLAGAQETQYF. The CDR3 DNA follows: TGCAGTGCTAGTGGACTAGCGGGGGCCCAAGAGACCCAGTACTTC.

V usage is TRBV28 and J usage is TRBJ2-7, with TRBD1 matching 11 bases. V gave up 8 bases and J gave up 4 bases; unmatched junction bases: 4. Germline V gene sequence: CDR1 MDHEN, CDR2 SYDVKM. The CDR3 is 13 amino acids. Here the CDR3 DNA reads TGTGCCAGCTACCGGGACAGGGGGTACGAGCAGTACTTC. Protein sequence: CASYRDRGYEQYF.

The rearrangement joins TRBV20-1 to TRBJ2-7, with TRBD2 as a possible D gene (5 bases). Germline V gene data show CDR1 as DFQATT and CDR2 as SNEGSKA (reference sequence). This CDR3 spans 13 amino acids. V lost 6 bases to trimming and J lost 4 bases, with 16 bases between them. CDR3 nucleotide sequence: TGCAGTGCCGCGAGGGCCCCAACTTACGAGCAGTACTTC. Its protein is CSAARAPTYEQYF.